The 23 T cell receptor beta chains given below trace back to one sample, sequenced in a study of human T cells and chemical hapten exposure. TCRdb passed the RACE reads through MiXCR, listing each CDR3 protein once. The sample has around 45,000 distinct CDR3 sequences; about 3.7% are singletons. The time point was: healthy volunteer bleed at 6 weeks. Unfractionated whole blood was the source of the extracted total RNA. The specimen was whole blood. The origin of the receptors is a human donor in good health. Some clones in this sample may be carry-over from other donors' samples.

This clonotype was counted a few times. This sequence joins TRBV30 and TRBJ1-6; D unresolved. CDR1 and CDR2 (germline): GTSNPN, SVGIG (reference sequence). The CDR3 is 16 amino acids. Trimming pared 0 bases from V and 5 bases from J, leaving 14 bases between. The CDR3 here is CAWSVADGINNSPLHF. The CDR3, as DNA: TGTGCCTGGAGTGTAGCGGACGGGATTAATAATTCACCCCTCCACTTT.

The sample holds a few counts of this clonotype. V is TRBV29-1 and J is TRBJ1-2, with 11 bases aligning to TRBD1. Germline CDR1 is SQVTM and CDR2 is ANQGSEA. This CDR3 contains 16 residues. The V gene end was trimmed by 7 bases and the J gene end by 2 bases; junction bases not matched to a gene: 12. The DNA of the CDR3 is TGCAGCGCGGACCCCGGGGGGACAGGGGGGAACTATGGCTACACCTTC. It codes for CSADPGGTGGNYGYTF.

Ten or more counts support this clonotype. The chain joins TRBV24-1 to TRBJ1-5; no reliable D call. V was pared by 1 base and J by 7 bases, with 13 bases between. Germline lookup yields CDR1 KGHDR and CDR2 SFDVKD. This CDR3 comprises 15 residues. The CDR3 DNA reads TGTGCCACCAGTGATTTAGGTGGTTTAGGGCAGCCCCAGCATTTT. This codes for CATSDLGGLGQPQHF.

By proportion, this clonotype is medium-sized (0.01 to 0.1%). The CDR3 bases are TGTGCCAGCAGCTACGGACAGGGAACAGATACGCAGTATTTT. Its translation: CASSYGQGTDTQYF. This rearrangement joins TRBV11-2 to TRBJ2-3, with TRBD1 matching 8 bases. This CDR3 comprises 14 residues. Germline CDR1 is SGHAT and CDR2 is FQNNGV. The junction had 3 bases not matched to a gene; V was cut back by 4 bases and J by 3 bases. Filled out from reference TRBV11-2 and TRBJ2-3, the complete variable domain reads EAGVAQSPRYKIIEKRQSVAFWCNPISGHATLYWYQQILGQGPKLLIQFQNNGVVDDSQLPKDRFSAERLKGVDSTLKIQPAKLEDSAVYLCASSYGQGTDTQYFGPGTRLTVL.

This clonotype showed up many times. The rearrangement uses TRBV6-4 and TRBJ2-1; D might be TRBD2 (6 bases). V was trimmed by 2 bases and J by 0 bases, leaving 8 bases between them. The CDR3 is made up of 15 amino acids. Per germline, CDR1 MRHNA and CDR2 SNTAGT. CDR3 coding DNA: TGTGCCAGCAGTGACCAAGCGGGCTCCTACAATGAGCAGTTCTTC. It is translated as CASSDQAGSYNEQFF.

There are many counts of this clonotype. The chain carries TRBV27 and TRBJ2-7, with 7 nucleotides matching TRBD2. J was trimmed by 2 bases and V by 1 base; bases with no gene match: 2. There are 14 residues in the CDR3. Germline values: CDR1 MNHEY, CDR2 SMNVEV (reference sequence). DNA for the CDR3: TGTGCCAGCAGTTTATGGGAGGGGCCCTACGAGCAGTACTTC. Its translation: CASSLWEGPYEQYF.

This clonotype was seen many times. The chain carries TRBV29-1 and TRBJ2-3; no definite D call. This CDR3 has 12 amino acids. Germline V CDR1 and CDR2: SQVTM, ANQGSEA. The ends were cut back, 3 bases at V and 5 bases at J, with 9 bases in the middle. The CDR3 sequence is CSVDARLDTQYF. In DNA form, the CDR3 reads TGCAGCGTTGACGCTAGGTTAGATACGCAGTATTTT.

This clonotype was counted at least ten times. The junction departs from the called germline gene at one end, perhaps through a read error. The chain couples TRBV7-7 to TRBJ2-5; a weak D match, TRBD2 (6 bases). This CDR3 is built from 15 residues. Germline V gene sequence: CDR1 SSHAT, CDR2 FNYEAQ (reference sequence). The CDR3 loop reads CASSLGVSGQETQYF. In nucleotides, the CDR3 is TGTGCTAGCAGCTTAGGGGTTAGCGGCCAAGAGACCCAGTACTTC. Complete variable domain (other parts from reference TRBV7-7 and TRBJ2-5): GAGVSQSPRYKVTKRGQDVTLRCDPISSHATLYWYQQALGQGPEFLTYFNYEAQPDKSGLPSDRFSAERPEGSISTLTIQRTEQRDSAMYRCASSLGVSGQETQYFGPGTRLLVL.

This clonotype was seen repeatedly, ten times or more. The gene calls are TRBV4-2 and TRBJ1-1; no definite D call. The V and J ends lost 1 base and 1 base respectively, with 10 bases between them. The CDR3 extends over 15 amino acids. Germline values: CDR1 LGHNA, CDR2 YNFKEQ. CDR3 sequence reads: CASSQAHATNTEAFF. In nucleotides, the CDR3 is TGTGCCAGCAGCCAAGCACACGCTACGAACACTGAAGCTTTCTTT.

This clonotype was found many times. This chain links TRBV18 with TRBJ2-3, with TRBD2 identical over 8 bases. Germline-derived CDR1 and CDR2 are KGHSH and LQKENI. The CDR3 spans 17 residues. V lost 3 bases to trimming and J lost 5 bases; unmatched junction nucleotides: 13. The CDR3 region is CASSPIPGRGSGDTQYF. CDR3 in DNA: TGTGCCAGCTCACCGATCCCCGGGAGGGGTTCGGGAGATACGCAGTATTTT.

The sample holds many counts of this clonotype. The chain recombines TRBV12-3 or TRBV12-4 with TRBJ1-1, with a possible D match to TRBD1 (6 bases). This CDR3 is built from 14 residues. V was pared by 6 bases and J by 0 bases, with 11 bases between. CDR3 protein: CASSLQGVNTEAFF. The CDR3 DNA sequence: TGTGCCAGCAGCCTACAGGGTGTGAACACTGAAGCTTTCTTT.

This clonotype was counted many times. The CDR3: CAISESGPTSGSTDTQYF. As DNA, the CDR3 is TGTGCCATCAGTGAGTCGGGGCCCACTAGCGGGAGCACAGATACGCAGTATTTT. The chain joins TRBV10-3 to TRBJ2-3; 9 nucleotides match TRBD2. Germline CDR1 reads ENHRY; CDR2 reads SYGVKD. Losses at the gene ends were 0 bases for V and 0 bases for J; bases not matched to a gene: 7. The CDR3 loop spans 18 amino acids.

This clonotype was seen many times. The V gene is TRBV6-1, the J gene TRBJ2-5; 8 nucleotides agree with TRBD1. The V gene's germline CDR1 is MNHNS and CDR2 SASEGT. The CDR3 is made up of 18 amino acids. The junction had 16 bases not matched to a gene; V was cut back by 6 bases and J by 1 base. This CDR3 reads CASSAGAGGAWGQETQYF. The CDR3 DNA reads as TGTGCCAGCAGCGCCGGAGCAGGGGGCGCGTGGGGCCAAGAGACCCAGTACTTC.

This clonotype came up many times. The chain joins TRBV11-2 to TRBJ2-1; D unclear. Germline CDR1 is SGHAT and CDR2 is FQNNGV. Trimming took 6 bases from V and 8 from J, leaving 11 bases between them. The CDR3 is 12 amino acids. The CDR3 bases are TGTGCCAGCAGTCTTGTTGAGCATGAGCAGTTCTTC. Translated: CASSLVEHEQFF. Combining the CDR3 with reference TRBV11-2 and TRBJ2-1 gives the whole variable domain EAGVAQSPRYKIIEKRQSVAFWCNPISGHATLYWYQQILGQGPKLLIQFQNNGVVDDSQLPKDRFSAERLKGVDSTLKIQPAKLEDSAVYLCASSLVEHEQFFGPGTRLTVL.

This clonotype has at least ten counts. This sequence joins TRBV11-2 and TRBJ2-1; TRBD2 aligns across 10 bases. The V gene end was trimmed by 3 bases and the J gene end by 4 bases; junction bases not matched to a gene: 6. The CDR3 consists of 16 residues. Germline-derived CDR1 and CDR2 are SGHAT and FQNNGV. Here the CDR3 reads CASSLQGTSVYNEQFF. The CDR3 DNA sequence: TGTGCCAGCAGCTTGCAAGGGACTAGCGTTTACAATGAGCAGTTCTTC.

This clonotype showed up many times. The V gene is TRBV29-1, the J gene TRBJ2-6, with D maybe TRBD2 (5 bases). Trimming took 4 bases from V and 2 from J, leaving 9 bases between them. Germline CDR1 SQVTM, CDR2 ANQGSEA. The CDR3 runs 14 residues. The CDR3 loop reads CSVGGVAGANVLTF. The CDR3 nucleotides read TGCAGCGTTGGGGGAGTGGCTGGGGCCAACGTCCTGACTTTC.

This clonotype has only a few counts. CDR3 loop: CASSLAEVTDTQYF. Here the CDR3 DNA reads TGCGCCAGCAGCTTGGCCGAGGTCACAGATACGCAGTATTTT. V is TRBV5-1 and J is TRBJ2-3; no definite D call. Deletions cut 0 bases from V and 2 bases from J, with 7 bases between. The length of the CDR3 is 14 residues. The germline V gene has CDR1 SGHRS and CDR2 YFSETQ.

This clonotype has a count of ten or more. The chain recombines TRBV29-1 with TRBJ2-1, with 14 bases that match TRBD2. Unmatched junction bases numbered 10, after V lost 2 bases and J lost 10 bases. CDR1 is SQVTM and CDR2 is ANQGSEA in the germline V gene. This CDR3 contains 16 residues. The CDR3 region is CSVEIGGLAGGWEQFF. The CDR3 DNA sequence: TGCAGCGTTGAAATAGGTGGACTAGCGGGAGGTTGGGAGCAGTTCTTC.

This clonotype was observed many times. The chain has TRBV28 and TRBJ2-7; D remains ambiguous. The CDR3 has 13 residues. The ends were cut back, 2 bases at V and 2 bases at J, with 7 bases in the middle. Germline V CDR1 and CDR2: MDHEN, SYDVKM. CDR3 DNA: TGTGCCAGCAGTTTAAGAATACCCTACGAGCAGTACTTC. Amino acids: CASSLRIPYEQYF.

This chain uses TRBV5-4 with TRBJ2-3; 11 positions agree with TRBD1. Germline V lookup: CDR1 SGHNT, CDR2 YYREEE (reference sequence). With 5 bases clipped from V and 9 bases from J, the junction kept 11 bases outside the gene matches. This CDR3 comprises 15 residues. The CDR3 region is CASSPGQGVLSTQYF. The CDR3 DNA is TGTGCCAGCAGTCCGGGACAGGGGGTTCTATCAACGCAGTATTTT.

This clonotype was observed at least ten times. This chain joins TRBV19 and TRBJ1-1; possibly TRBD1 for D (6 bases). V lost 10 bases, J lost 1 base, and 10 bases lay in between. Germline V CDR1 and CDR2: LNHDA, SQIVND (reference sequence). There are 12 residues in the CDR3. CDR3 sequence (DNA): TGTGCCACCGTACAGGGGAACACTGAAGCTTTCTTT. Translation gives CATVQGNTEAFF.

This clonotype was observed at least ten times. The chain combines TRBV7-8 with TRBJ2-4; 10 bases are shared with TRBD2. Germline CDR1 and CDR2: SGHVS and FQNEAQ. After removal of 5 bases from V and 1 base from J, the junction contained 17 bases not matched to a gene. The CDR3 is 20 amino acids. Here the CDR3 DNA reads TGTGCCAGCAGCCTTGGGGCGACTAGCGGGCTTATTGGGGCCAAAAACATTCAGTACTTC. Translation: CASSLGATSGLIGAKNIQYF. The full variable domain, its missing parts supplied by reference TRBV7-8 and TRBJ2-4, is GAGVSQSPRYKVAKRGQDVALRCDPISGHVSLFWYQQALGQGPEFLTYFQNEAQLDKSGLPSDRFFAERPEGSVSTLKIQRTQQEDSAVYLCASSLGATSGLIGAKNIQYFGAGTRLSVL.

This clonotype was observed at least ten times. The CDR3 DNA reads as TGTGCCAGCTCACCACCGGAGGGCCGCCCGAACACCGGGGAGCTGTTTTTT. This encodes CASSPPEGRPNTGELFF. The gene calls are TRBV18 and TRBJ2-2; perhaps TRBD2 as D (6 bases). The CDR3 sequence is 17 residues long. Germline CDR1 reads KGHSH; CDR2 reads LQKENI. Trimming stripped 0 bases from V and 0 bases from J, with 11 bases between.